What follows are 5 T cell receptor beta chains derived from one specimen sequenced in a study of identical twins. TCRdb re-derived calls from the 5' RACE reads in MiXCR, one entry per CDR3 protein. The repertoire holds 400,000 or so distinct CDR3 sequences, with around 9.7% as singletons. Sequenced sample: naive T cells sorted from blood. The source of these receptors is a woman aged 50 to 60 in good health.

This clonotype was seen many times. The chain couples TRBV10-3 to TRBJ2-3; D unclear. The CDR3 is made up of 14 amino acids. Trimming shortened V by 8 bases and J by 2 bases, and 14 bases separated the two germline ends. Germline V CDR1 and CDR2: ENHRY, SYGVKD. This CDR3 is CAISPGQSTDTQYF. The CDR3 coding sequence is TGTGCCATCTCACCTGGGCAGTCCACAGATACGCAGTATTTT.

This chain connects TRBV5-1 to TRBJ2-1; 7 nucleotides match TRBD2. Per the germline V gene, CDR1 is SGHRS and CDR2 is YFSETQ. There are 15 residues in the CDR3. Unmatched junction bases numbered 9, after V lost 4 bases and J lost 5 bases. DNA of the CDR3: TGCGCCAGCAGCCGCGTAGCTAGCGGTAACAATGAGCAGTTCTTC. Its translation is CASSRVASGNNEQFF.

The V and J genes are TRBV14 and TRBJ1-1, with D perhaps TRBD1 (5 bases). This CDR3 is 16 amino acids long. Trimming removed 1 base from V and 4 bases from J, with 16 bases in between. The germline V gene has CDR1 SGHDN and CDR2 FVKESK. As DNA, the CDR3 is TGTGCCAGCAGCCAAGGTACCGGTGGGGGTTTCACTGAAGCTTTCTTT. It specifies CASSQGTGGGFTEAFF.

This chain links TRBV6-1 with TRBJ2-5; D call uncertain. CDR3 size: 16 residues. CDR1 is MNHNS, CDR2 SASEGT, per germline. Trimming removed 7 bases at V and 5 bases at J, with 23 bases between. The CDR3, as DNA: TGTGCCAGCACCGTGATCGGTGGGATCCCGAGCGAGACCCAGTACTTC. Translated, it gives CASTVIGGIPSETQYF.

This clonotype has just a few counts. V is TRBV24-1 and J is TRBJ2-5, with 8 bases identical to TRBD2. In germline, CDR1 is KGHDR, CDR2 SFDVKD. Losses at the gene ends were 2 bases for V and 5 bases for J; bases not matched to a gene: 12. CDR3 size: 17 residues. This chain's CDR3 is CATSDSRILAGRETQYF. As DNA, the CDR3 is TGTGCCACCAGTGATTCTCGGATCCTAGCGGGTAGGGAGACCCAGTACTTC.